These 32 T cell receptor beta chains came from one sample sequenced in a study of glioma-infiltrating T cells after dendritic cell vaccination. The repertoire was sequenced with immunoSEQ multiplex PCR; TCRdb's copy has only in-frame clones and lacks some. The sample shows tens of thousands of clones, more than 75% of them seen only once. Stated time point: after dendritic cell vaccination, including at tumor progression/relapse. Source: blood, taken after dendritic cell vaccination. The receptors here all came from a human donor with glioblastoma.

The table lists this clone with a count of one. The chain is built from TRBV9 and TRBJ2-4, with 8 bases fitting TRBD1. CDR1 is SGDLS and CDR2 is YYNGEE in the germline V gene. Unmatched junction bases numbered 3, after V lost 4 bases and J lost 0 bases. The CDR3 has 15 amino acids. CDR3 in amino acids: CASSPDRGAKNIQYF. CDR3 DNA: TGTGCCAGCAGCCCCGACAGGGGAGCCAAAAACATTCAGTACTTC.

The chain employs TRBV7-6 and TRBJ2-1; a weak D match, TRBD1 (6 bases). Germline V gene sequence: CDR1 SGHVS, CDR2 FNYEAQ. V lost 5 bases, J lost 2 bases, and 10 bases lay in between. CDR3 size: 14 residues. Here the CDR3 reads CASSPQGTYNEQFF. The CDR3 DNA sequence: TGTGCCAGCAGCCCACAGGGAACCTACAATGAGCAGTTCTTC.

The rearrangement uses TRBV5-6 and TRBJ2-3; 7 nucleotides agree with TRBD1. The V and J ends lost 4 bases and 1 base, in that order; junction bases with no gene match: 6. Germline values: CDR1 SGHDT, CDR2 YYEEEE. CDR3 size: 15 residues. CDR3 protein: CASSRTGDGTDTQYF. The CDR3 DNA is TGTGCCAGCAGCAGAACAGGGGATGGCACAGATACGCAGTATTTT. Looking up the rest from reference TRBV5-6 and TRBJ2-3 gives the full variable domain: DAGVTQSPTHLIKTRGQQVTLRCSPKSGHDTVSWYQQALGQGPQFIFQYYEEEERQRGNFPDRFSGHQFPNYSSELNVNALLLGDSALYLCASSRTGDGTDTQYFGPGTRLTVL.

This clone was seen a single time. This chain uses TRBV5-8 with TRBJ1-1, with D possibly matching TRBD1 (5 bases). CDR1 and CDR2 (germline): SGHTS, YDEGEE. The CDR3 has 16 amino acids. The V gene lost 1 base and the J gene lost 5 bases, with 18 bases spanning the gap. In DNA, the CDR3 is TGTGCCAGCAGCTTGATCCGGGCCCTCGGGGGTACTGAAGCTTTCTTT. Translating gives CASSLIRALGGTEAFF.

CDR3 sequence (DNA): TGTGCCACCAGCAGCCTAGGACAGGGGAACAATGAGCAGTTCTTC. It codes for CATSSLGQGNNEQFF. The chain has TRBV15 and TRBJ2-1, with 9 bases aligning to TRBD1. This CDR3 comprises 15 residues. V dropped 3 bases and J dropped 5; count of bases not matched to a gene: 5. Germline-derived CDR1 and CDR2 are LNHNV and YYDKDF (reference sequence).

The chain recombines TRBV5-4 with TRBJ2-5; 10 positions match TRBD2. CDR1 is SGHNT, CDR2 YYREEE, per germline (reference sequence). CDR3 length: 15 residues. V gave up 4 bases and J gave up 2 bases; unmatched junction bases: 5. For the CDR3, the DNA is TGTGCCAGCAGCCTTGTTAGCGGGGGGCAAGAGACCCAGTACTTC. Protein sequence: CASSLVSGGQETQYF.

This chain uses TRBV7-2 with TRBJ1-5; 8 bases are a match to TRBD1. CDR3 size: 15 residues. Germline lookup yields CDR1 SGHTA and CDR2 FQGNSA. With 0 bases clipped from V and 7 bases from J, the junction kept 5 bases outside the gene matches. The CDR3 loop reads CASSLAWTGPQPQHF. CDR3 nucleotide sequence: TGTGCCAGCAGCTTAGCATGGACAGGGCCCCAGCCCCAGCATTTT.

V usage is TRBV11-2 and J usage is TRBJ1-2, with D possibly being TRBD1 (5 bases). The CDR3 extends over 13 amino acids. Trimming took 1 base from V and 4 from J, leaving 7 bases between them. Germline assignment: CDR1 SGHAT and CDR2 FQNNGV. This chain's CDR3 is CASSLGTPYGYTF. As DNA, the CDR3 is TGTGCCAGCAGCTTAGGGACACCCTATGGCTACACCTTC.

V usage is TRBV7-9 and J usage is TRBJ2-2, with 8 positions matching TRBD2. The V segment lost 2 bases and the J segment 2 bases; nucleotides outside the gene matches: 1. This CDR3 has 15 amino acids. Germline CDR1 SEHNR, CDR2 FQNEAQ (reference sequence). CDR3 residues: CASSLRTSNTGELFF. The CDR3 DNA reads TGTGCCAGCAGCTTAAGGACTAGCAACACCGGGGAGCTGTTTTTT.

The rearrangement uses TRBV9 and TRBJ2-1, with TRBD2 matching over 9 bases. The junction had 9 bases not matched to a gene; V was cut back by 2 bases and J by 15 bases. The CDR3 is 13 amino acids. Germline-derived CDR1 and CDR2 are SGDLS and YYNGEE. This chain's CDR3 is CASSVSLAGDPFF. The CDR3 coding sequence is TGTGCCAGCAGCGTTAGTTTAGCGGGAGATCCGTTCTTC. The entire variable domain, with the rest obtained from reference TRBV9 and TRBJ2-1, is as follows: DSGVTQTPKHLITATGQRVTLRCSPRSGDLSVYWYQQSLDQGLQFLIQYYNGEERAKGNILERFSAQQFPDLHSELNLSSLELGDSALYFCASSVSLAGDPFFGPGTRLTVL.

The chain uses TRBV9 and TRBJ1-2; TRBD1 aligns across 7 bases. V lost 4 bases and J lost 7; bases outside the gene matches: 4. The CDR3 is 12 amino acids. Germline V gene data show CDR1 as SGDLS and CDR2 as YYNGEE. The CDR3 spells CASSPDRAGYTF. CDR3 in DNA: TGTGCCAGCAGCCCCGACAGGGCTGGCTACACCTTC.

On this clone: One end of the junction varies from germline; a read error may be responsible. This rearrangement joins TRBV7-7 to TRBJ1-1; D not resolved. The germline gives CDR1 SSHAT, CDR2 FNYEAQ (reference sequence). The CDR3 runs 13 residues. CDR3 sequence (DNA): TGTGCTAGCAGCGAAGACACTTACACTGAAGCTTTCTTT. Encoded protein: CASSEDTYTEAFF.

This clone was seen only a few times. The CDR3: CASGPDCDRWEKLFF. CDR3 bases: TGTGCCAGCGGCCCTGATTGCGACAGATGGGAAAAACTGTTTTTT. The chain has TRBV7-4 and TRBJ1-4, with a tentative D call TRBD1 (5 bases). CDR1 SGHVT and CDR2 SQSDAQ come from the germline V gene. There are 15 residues in the CDR3. Trimming pared 8 bases from V and 8 bases from J, leaving 21 bases between.

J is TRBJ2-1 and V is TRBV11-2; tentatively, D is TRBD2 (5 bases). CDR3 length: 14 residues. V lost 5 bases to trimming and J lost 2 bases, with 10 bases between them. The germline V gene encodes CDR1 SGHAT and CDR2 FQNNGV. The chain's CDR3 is CASSDGLAYNEQFF. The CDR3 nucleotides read TGTGCCAGCAGCGATGGACTTGCCTACAATGAGCAGTTCTTC.

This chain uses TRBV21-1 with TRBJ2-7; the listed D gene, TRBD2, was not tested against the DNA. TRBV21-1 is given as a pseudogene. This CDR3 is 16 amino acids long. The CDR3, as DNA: TGTGCCAGCAGCCTCCAACCCTATATCCTCCGCTACGAGCAGTACTTC. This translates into CASSLQPYILRYEQYF.

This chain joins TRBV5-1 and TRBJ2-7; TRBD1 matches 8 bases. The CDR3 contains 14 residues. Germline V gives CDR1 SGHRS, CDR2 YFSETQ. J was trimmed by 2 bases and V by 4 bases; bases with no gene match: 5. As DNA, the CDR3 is TGCGCCAGCAGCGAGGACAGGGTCCCCTACGAGCAGTACTTC. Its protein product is CASSEDRVPYEQYF.

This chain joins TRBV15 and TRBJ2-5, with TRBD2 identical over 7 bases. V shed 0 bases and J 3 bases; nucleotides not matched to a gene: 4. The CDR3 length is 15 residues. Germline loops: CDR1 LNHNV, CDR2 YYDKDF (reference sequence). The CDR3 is CATSRDAGVEETQYF. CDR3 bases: TGTGCCACCAGCAGAGACGCGGGGGTCGAAGAGACCCAGTACTTC. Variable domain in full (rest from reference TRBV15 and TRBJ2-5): DAMVIQNPRYQVTQFGKPVTLSCSQTLNHNVMYWYQQKSSQAPKLLFHYYDKDFNNEADTPDNFQSRRPNTSFCFLDIRSPGLGDTAMYLCATSRDAGVEETQYFGPGTRLLVL.

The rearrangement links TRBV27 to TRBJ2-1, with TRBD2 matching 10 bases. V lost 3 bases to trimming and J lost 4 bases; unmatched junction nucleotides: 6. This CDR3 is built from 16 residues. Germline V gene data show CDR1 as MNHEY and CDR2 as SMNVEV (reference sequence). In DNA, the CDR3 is TGTGCCAGCAGTTTCACCTCTAGCGGGGGTTACAATGAGCAGTTCTTC. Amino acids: CASSFTSSGGYNEQFF.

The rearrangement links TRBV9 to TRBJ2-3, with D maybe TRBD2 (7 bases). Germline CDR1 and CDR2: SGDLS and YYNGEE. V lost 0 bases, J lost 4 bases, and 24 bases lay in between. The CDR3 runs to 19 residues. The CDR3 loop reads CASSVGVWGGRREADTQYF. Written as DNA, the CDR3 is TGTGCCAGCAGCGTAGGAGTTTGGGGGGGCCGGAGGGAGGCAGATACGCAGTATTTT.

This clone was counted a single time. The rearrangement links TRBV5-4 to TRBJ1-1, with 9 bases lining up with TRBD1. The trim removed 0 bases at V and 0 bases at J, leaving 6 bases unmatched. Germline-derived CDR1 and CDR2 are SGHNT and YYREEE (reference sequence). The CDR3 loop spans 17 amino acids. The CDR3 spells CASSLGGTGIMNTEAFF. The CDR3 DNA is TGTGCCAGCAGCTTGGGCGGGACAGGGATCATGAACACTGAAGCTTTCTTT. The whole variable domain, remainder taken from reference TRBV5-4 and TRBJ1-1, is ETGVTQSPTHLIKTRGQQVTLRCSSQSGHNTVSWYQQALGQGPQFIFQYYREEENGRGNFPPRFSGLQFPNYSSELNVNALELDDSALYLCASSLGGTGIMNTEAFFGQGTRLTVV.

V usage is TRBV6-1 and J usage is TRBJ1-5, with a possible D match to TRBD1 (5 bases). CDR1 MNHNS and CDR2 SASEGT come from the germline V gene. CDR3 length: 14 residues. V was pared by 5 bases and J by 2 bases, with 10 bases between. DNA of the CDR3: TGTGCCAGCAGTATTGTCAGGGGCAATCAGCCCCAGCATTTT. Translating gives CASSIVRGNQPQHF.

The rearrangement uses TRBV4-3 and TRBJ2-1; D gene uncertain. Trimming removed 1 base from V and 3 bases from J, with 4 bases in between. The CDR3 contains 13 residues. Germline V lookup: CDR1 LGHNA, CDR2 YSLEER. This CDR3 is CASSQGHYNEQFF. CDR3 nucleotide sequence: TGCGCCAGCAGCCAAGGTCACTACAATGAGCAGTTCTTC.

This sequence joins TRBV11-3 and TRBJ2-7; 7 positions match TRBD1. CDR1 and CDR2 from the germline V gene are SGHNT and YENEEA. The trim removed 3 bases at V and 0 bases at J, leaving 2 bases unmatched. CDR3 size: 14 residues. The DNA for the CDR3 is TGTGCCAGCAGCTTTTACAGGGGCTCCTACGAGCAGTACTTC. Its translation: CASSFYRGSYEQYF.

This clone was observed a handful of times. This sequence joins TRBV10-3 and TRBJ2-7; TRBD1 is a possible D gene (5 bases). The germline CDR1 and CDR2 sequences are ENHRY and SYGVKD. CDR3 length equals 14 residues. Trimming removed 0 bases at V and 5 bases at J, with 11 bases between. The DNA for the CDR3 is TGTGCCATCAGTGAGTCACAGGCCGGCGACGAGCAGTACTTC. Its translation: CAISESQAGDEQYF.

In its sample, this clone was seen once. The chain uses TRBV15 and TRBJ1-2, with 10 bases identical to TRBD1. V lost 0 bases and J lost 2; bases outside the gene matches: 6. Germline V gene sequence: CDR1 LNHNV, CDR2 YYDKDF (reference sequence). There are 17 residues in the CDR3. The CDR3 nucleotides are TGTGCCACCAGCAGAGAAAGGACAGGGGGTCGGAACTATGGCTACACCTTC. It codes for CATSRERTGGRNYGYTF.

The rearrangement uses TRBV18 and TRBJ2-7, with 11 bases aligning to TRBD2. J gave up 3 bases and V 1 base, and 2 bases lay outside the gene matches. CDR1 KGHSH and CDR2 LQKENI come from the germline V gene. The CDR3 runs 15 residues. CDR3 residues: CASSPRTSGFYEQYF. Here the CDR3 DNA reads TGTGCCAGCTCACCACGGACTAGCGGGTTCTACGAGCAGTACTTC.

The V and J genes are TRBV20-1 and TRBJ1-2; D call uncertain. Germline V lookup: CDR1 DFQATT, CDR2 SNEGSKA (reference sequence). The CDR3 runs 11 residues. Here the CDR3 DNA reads TGCAGCGCTGGTCAAGCCGGGAGCTACACCTTC. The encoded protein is CSAGQAGSYTF.

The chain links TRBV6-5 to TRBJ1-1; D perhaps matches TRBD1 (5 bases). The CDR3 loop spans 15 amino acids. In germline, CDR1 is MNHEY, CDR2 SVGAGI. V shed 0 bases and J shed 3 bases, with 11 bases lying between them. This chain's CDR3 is CASSYSQTAHTEAFF. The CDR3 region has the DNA TGTGCCAGCAGTTACTCACAGACAGCACACACTGAAGCTTTCTTT.

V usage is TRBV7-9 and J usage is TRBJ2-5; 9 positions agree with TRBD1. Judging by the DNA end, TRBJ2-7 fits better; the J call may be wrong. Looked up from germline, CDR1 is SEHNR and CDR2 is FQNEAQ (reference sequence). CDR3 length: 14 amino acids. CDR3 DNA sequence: TGTGCCAGCAGCTCCGGACAGGGGAGCTACGAGCAGTACTTC. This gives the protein CASSSGQGSYEQYF.

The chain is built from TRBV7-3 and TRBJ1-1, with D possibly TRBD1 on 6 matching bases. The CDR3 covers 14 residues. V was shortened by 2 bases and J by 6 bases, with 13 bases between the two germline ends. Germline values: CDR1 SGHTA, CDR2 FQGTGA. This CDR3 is CASSLGQGSPEAFF. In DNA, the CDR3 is TGTGCCAGCAGCTTAGGGCAGGGGAGCCCTGAAGCTTTCTTT. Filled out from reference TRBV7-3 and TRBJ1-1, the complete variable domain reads GAGVSQTPSNKVTEKGKYVELRCDPISGHTALYWYRQSLGQGPEFLIYFQGTGAADDSGLPNDRFFAVRPEGSVSTLKIQRTERGDSAVYLCASSLGQGSPEAFFGQGTRLTVV.

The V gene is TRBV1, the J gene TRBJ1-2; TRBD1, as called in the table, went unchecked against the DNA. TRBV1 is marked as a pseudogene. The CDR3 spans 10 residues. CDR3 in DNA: TGCACCAGCAGGCAAACTACAGGGACCTTC. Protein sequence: CTSRQTTGTF.

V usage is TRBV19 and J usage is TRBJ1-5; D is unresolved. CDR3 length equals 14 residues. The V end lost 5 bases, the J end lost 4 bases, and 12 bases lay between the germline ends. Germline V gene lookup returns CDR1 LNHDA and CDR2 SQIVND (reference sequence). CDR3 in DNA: TGTGCCAGTAGTCAAGTGGGCAAGAATCAGCCCCAGCATTTT. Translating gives CASSQVGKNQPQHF.